Shown below are 25 T cell receptor beta chains from a single sample sequenced in a study of blood T cell repertoires in COVID-19. Sequenced by immunoSEQ multiplex PCR; TCRdb stores in-frame clones only, minus some. The table has some 170,000 clones, roughly 88% seen once. Sequencing used PBMCs or T cells enriched from blood (not recorded which). Source of these receptors: a man between 50 and 59 years old who had recovered from COVID-19.

The chain has TRBV7-3 and TRBJ2-1; 8 nucleotides line up with TRBD1. Unmatched junction bases numbered 3, after V lost 6 bases and J lost 2 bases. CDR3 length: 14 residues. Germline CDR1 SGHTA, CDR2 FQGTGA. Here the CDR3 DNA reads TGTGCCAGCAGTTTACAGGGGGCCTACAATGAGCAGTTCTTC. Protein product: CASSLQGAYNEQFF.

V is TRBV7-9 and J is TRBJ2-5; 7 bases agree with TRBD2. Trimming cost V 0 bases and J 5 bases; bases outside gene matches: 15. The CDR3 covers 18 residues. The germline V gene has CDR1 SEHNR and CDR2 FQNEAQ (reference sequence). CDR3 protein: CASSLAGPTAGPFETQYF. The DNA of the CDR3 is TGTGCCAGCAGCTTAGCGGGGCCCACAGCGGGGCCCTTCGAGACCCAGTACTTC.

This chain links TRBV2 with TRBJ1-2; D gene ambiguous. This CDR3 region has 14 residues. Deletions cut 3 bases from V and 1 base from J, with 9 bases between. Germline V gene sequence: CDR1 SNHLY, CDR2 FYNNEI. The CDR3, as DNA: TGTGCCAGCAGTGACAAGAAACTTAACTATGGCTACACCTTC. This gives the protein CASSDKKLNYGYTF.

This chain joins TRBV6-1 and TRBJ1-2; 10 bases map to TRBD1. This CDR3 has 16 amino acids. With 2 bases clipped from V and 4 bases from J, the junction kept 7 bases outside the gene matches. Germline V gene sequence: CDR1 MNHNS, CDR2 SASEGT. The CDR3 DNA follows: TGTGCCAGCAGTGAAAGCCCGGGACAGGGGTTCTATGGCTACACCTTC. Protein product: CASSESPGQGFYGYTF.

In its sample, this clone was seen once. The chain combines TRBV27 with TRBJ2-2; a weak D match, TRBD2 (6 bases). Germline values: CDR1 MNHEY, CDR2 SMNVEV (reference sequence). Trimming took 0 bases from V and 4 from J, leaving 12 bases between them. The CDR3 has 16 amino acids. CDR3 sequence (DNA): TGTGCCAGCAGTTTATCGAGGGACTGGGGCACCGGGGAGCTGTTTTTT. Protein product: CASSLSRDWGTGELFF.

CDR3 amino acids: CATSDLQGAGSANTGELFF. The CDR3 coding sequence is TGTGCCACCAGTGATTTGCAGGGGGCGGGATCCGCGAACACCGGGGAGCTGTTTTTT. V and J are TRBV24-1 and TRBJ2-2; TRBD1 matches at 8 bases. Germline V gene data show CDR1 as KGHDR and CDR2 as SFDVKD. After removal of 0 bases from V and 0 bases from J, the junction contained 8 bases not matched to a gene. The CDR3 spans 19 residues.

This sequence joins TRBV10-3 and TRBJ1-5; no clear D gene. Germline CDR1 reads ENHRY; CDR2 reads SYGVKD. The CDR3 consists of 14 residues. Trimming removed 4 bases from V and 2 bases from J, with 9 bases in between. CDR3 coding DNA: TGTGCCATCAGTGGGGTGGCGGGCAATCAGCCCCAGCATTTT. It encodes CAISGVAGNQPQHF.

This clone was seen a few times. V usage is TRBV27 and J usage is TRBJ2-3; TRBD2 agrees at 8 bases. The trim removed 5 bases at V and 0 bases at J, leaving 4 bases unmatched. CDR1 is MNHEY, CDR2 SMNVEV, per germline (reference sequence). The CDR3 runs 15 residues. CDR3: CASSATSGSTDTQYF. The CDR3 DNA reads as TGTGCCAGCAGTGCCACTAGCGGTAGCACAGATACGCAGTATTTT.

J is TRBJ1-5 and V is TRBV7-9; TRBD1 agrees at 7 bases. CDR1 SEHNR and CDR2 FQNEAQ come from the germline V gene (reference sequence). CDR3 size: 14 residues. Germline trimming cut 5 bases from V and 6 bases from J; bases unmatched to any gene: 7. The CDR3 DNA reads TGTGCCAGCAGCCTTGGGACAGACGGTCAGCCCCAGCATTTT. As protein: CASSLGTDGQPQHF. The whole variable domain, remainder taken from reference TRBV7-9 and TRBJ1-5, is DTGVSQNPRHKITKRGQNVTFRCDPISEHNRLYWYRQTLGQGPEFLTYFQNEAQLEKSRLLSDRFSAERPKGSFSTLEIQRTEQGDSAMYLCASSLGTDGQPQHFGDGTRLSIL.

The chain joins TRBV3-1 (or the pseudogene TRBV3-2) to TRBJ1-4, with 7 bases identical to TRBD1. The germline CDR1 and CDR2 sequences are LGHDT and YNNKEL (reference sequence). This CDR3 is 15 amino acids long. Unmatched junction bases numbered 4, after V lost 1 base and J lost 5 bases. CDR3: CASSQARGTNEKLFF. The CDR3, as DNA: TGTGCCAGCAGCCAAGCCAGGGGGACGAATGAAAAACTGTTTTTT.

The chain joins TRBV30 to TRBJ1-5, with 11 bases identical to TRBD1. The V gene end was trimmed by 1 base and the J gene end by 0 bases; junction bases not matched to a gene: 2. Germline V gives CDR1 GTSNPN, CDR2 SVGIG (reference sequence). The CDR3 loop spans 16 amino acids. CDR3 protein: CAWSGTGGSSNQPQHF. CDR3 DNA: TGTGCCTGGAGTGGGACAGGGGGCTCTAGCAATCAGCCCCAGCATTTT.

The V and J genes are TRBV11-2 and TRBJ1-5; D gene ambiguous. V shed 5 bases and J shed 6 bases, with 11 bases lying between them. CDR1 is SGHAT and CDR2 is FQNNGV in the germline V gene. The CDR3 is 13 residues long. The CDR3 coding sequence is TGTGCCAGCAGCAGCGGGGTGCTTCAGCCCCAGCATTTT. This sequence encodes CASSSGVLQPQHF.

For the CDR3, the DNA is TGTGCCAGCAGCCCGCGGTGGCGACTGGCGGGGGGGCAGCGAGAGCAGTTCTTC. Its translation: CASSPRWRLAGGQREQFF. The chain employs TRBV7-8 and TRBJ2-1, with TRBD2 matching 9 bases. V was clipped by 5 bases and J by 10 bases; unmatched bases: 21. Germline V CDR1 and CDR2: SGHVS, FQNEAQ. The CDR3 spans 18 residues. Combining the CDR3 with reference TRBV7-8 and TRBJ2-1 gives the whole variable domain GAGVSQSPRYKVAKRGQDVALRCDPISGHVSLFWYQQALGQGPEFLTYFQNEAQLDKSGLPSDRFFAERPEGSVSTLKIQRTQQEDSAVYLCASSPRWRLAGGQREQFFGPGTRLTVL.

J is TRBJ2-1 and V is TRBV7-9, with TRBD2 matching 10 bases. There are 19 residues in the CDR3. CDR1 is SEHNR, CDR2 FQNEAQ, per germline (reference sequence). V trimming: 7 bases; J trimming: 0 bases; junction bases outside the gene matches: 15. CDR3 sequence reads: CASNRQTGTSVDSYNEQFF. In DNA form, the CDR3 reads TGTGCCAGCAATCGACAGACCGGGACTAGCGTCGACTCCTACAATGAGCAGTTCTTC. The entire variable domain, with the rest obtained from reference TRBV7-9 and TRBJ2-1, is as follows: DTGVSQNPRHKITKRGQNVTFRCDPISEHNRLYWYRQTLGQGPEFLTYFQNEAQLEKSRLLSDRFSAERPKGSFSTLEIQRTEQGDSAMYLCASNRQTGTSVDSYNEQFFGPGTRLTVL.

V is TRBV21-1 and J is TRBJ2-2; the table gives TRBD1 as D, unverified against the DNA. TRBV21-1 counts as a pseudogene. The CDR3 loop spans 18 amino acids. CDR3 coding DNA: TGTGCCAGCAGCAAACCGGTCGGGGACAGGGCGAACACCGGGGAGCTGTTTTTT. Translation gives CASSKPVGDRANTGELFF.

CDR3 amino acids: CASSPQAPGANYGYTF. The CDR3 DNA follows: TGTGCCAGCAGTCCTCAAGCTCCAGGGGCTAACTATGGCTACACCTTC. V and J are TRBV27 and TRBJ1-2; D is perhaps TRBD1 (6 bases). Germline CDR1 MNHEY, CDR2 SMNVEV (reference sequence). This CDR3 contains 16 residues. V shed 5 bases and J shed 0 bases, with 16 bases lying between them.

This chain joins TRBV28 and TRBJ1-1, with a weak D call TRBD1 (5 bases). The germline CDR1 and CDR2 sequences are MDHEN and SYDVKM. The CDR3 sequence is 13 residues long. V lost 11 bases and J lost 1, with 14 bases in between. The CDR3 sequence: CAGGGRWNTEAFF. DNA for the CDR3: TGTGCCGGGGGAGGACGGTGGAACACTGAAGCTTTCTTT.

CDR3 sequence: CASGVSGGHNEQFF. DNA of the CDR3: TGTGCCAGCGGGGTAAGCGGGGGGCACAATGAGCAGTTCTTC. V and J are TRBV9 and TRBJ2-1; 9 nucleotides line up with TRBD2. The CDR3 is 14 residues long. Germline trimming cut 7 bases from V and 5 bases from J; bases unmatched to any gene: 7. Germline assignment: CDR1 SGDLS and CDR2 YYNGEE.

In this sample, this clone turned up a few times. The genes are TRBV2 and TRBJ2-3; maybe TRBD2 (6 bases). The CDR3 covers 13 residues. CDR1 and CDR2 (germline): SNHLY, FYNNEI. The V end lost 5 bases, the J end lost 8 bases, and 14 bases lay between the germline ends. In DNA, the CDR3 is TGTGCCAGCAGTCGGGACTCCCTGGGTACGCAGTATTTT. Amino acid sequence: CASSRDSLGTQYF.

The chain couples TRBV28 to TRBJ1-5, with no clear D. The germline CDR1 and CDR2 sequences are MDHEN and SYDVKM. V was cut by 4 bases and J by 2 bases, with 9 bases left in between. The CDR3 length is 14 residues. The CDR3 nucleotides read TGTGCCAGCAGTTACCTCGCGGGCAATCAGCCCCAGCATTTT. Amino acid sequence: CASSYLAGNQPQHF. The full variable domain, in which reference TRBV28 and TRBJ1-5 provide the parts outside the CDR3, is DVKVTQSSRYLVKRTGEKVFLECVQDMDHENMFWYRQDPGLGLRLIYFSYDVKMKEKGDIPEGYSVSREKKERFSLILESASTNQTSMYLCASSYLAGNQPQHFGDGTRLSIL.

V and J are TRBV7-9 and TRBJ1-2; 8 bases agree with TRBD1. The V gene's germline CDR1 is SEHNR and CDR2 FQNEAQ (reference sequence). The junction had 4 bases not matched to a gene; V was cut back by 5 bases and J by 5 bases. This CDR3 comprises 13 residues. DNA of the CDR3: TGTGCCAGCAGCACAGGGACAGGTTATGGCTACACCTTC. Protein sequence: CASSTGTGYGYTF.

This CDR3 is CASSYSLRRGVYEQYF. As DNA, the CDR3 is TGTGCCAGCAGTTACAGTTTACGGCGGGGGGTCTACGAGCAGTACTTC. This rearrangement joins TRBV6-2 or TRBV6-3 to TRBJ2-7; 8 bases fit TRBD2. The CDR3 covers 16 residues. Germline V gene data show CDR1 as MNHEY and CDR2 as SVGEGT. Trimming took 2 bases from V and 3 from J; bases not matched to a gene: 9.

V is TRBV9 and J is TRBJ2-7; 7 bases are a match to TRBD2. CDR1 is SGDLS, CDR2 YYNGEE, per germline. The CDR3 is made up of 14 amino acids. Trimming at V came to 2 bases and at J to 4 bases, leaving 6 bases not matched to a gene. Here the CDR3 DNA reads TGTGCCAGCAGCGTTTGGGGGGAGGGATACGAGCAGTACTTC. Protein sequence: CASSVWGEGYEQYF.

This clone showed up just once. This chain uses TRBV20-1 with TRBJ1-4, with TRBD1 as a possible D gene (5 bases). V dropped 3 bases and J dropped 8 bases, with 10 bases sitting between them. The CDR3 has 12 amino acids. Germline V gene sequence: CDR1 DFQATT, CDR2 SNEGSKA (reference sequence). The CDR3 here is CSASTTGEKLFF. Written as DNA, the CDR3 is TGCAGTGCTAGTACAACAGGAGAAAAACTGTTTTTT.

CDR3 amino acids: CASSFFGTSGTDTQYF. CDR3 coding DNA: TGTGCCAGCTCATTTTTCGGGACTAGCGGCACAGATACGCAGTATTTT. This chain joins TRBV18 and TRBJ2-3, with 10 bases fitting TRBD2. V dropped 5 bases and J dropped 1; count of bases not matched to a gene: 6. CDR1 is KGHSH, CDR2 LQKENI, per germline. The CDR3 consists of 16 residues.